These 8 T cell receptor beta chains originate from one sample sequenced in a study of identical twins (dated by TCRdb to 2015 to 2016). The receptor library was made with 5' RACE. For sequencing, an Illumina HiSeq 2000 was employed. Using fastp trimming at Q25 and MiXCR clonotype assembly, TCRdb reanalyzed the public sequencing data and kept in-frame beta chains. Entries that share a CDR3 protein sequence are merged under the most common genes and DNA. This sample holds around 530,000 distinct CDR3 sequences; roughly 15% were observed only once. Roughly 0.4% of the sample goes to the ten largest clones. This same sample was also part of a study on yellow fever vaccine responses in identical twins.

The sample comprised CD4+ T cells sorted from blood. These receptors were collected from a woman between 18 and 30 years old in good health.

This sequence joins TRBV11-2 and TRBJ2-1; the match to TRBD2 covers 11 bases. With V trimmed by 5 bases and J by 7 bases, 10 bases remained unmatched. Germline-derived CDR1 and CDR2 are SGHAT and FQNNGV. The CDR3 is 16 amino acids. As DNA, the CDR3 is TGTGCCAGCAGCCAAACTCGATCTAGCGGGAGGAATGAGCAGTTCTTC. This codes for CASSQTRSSGRNEQFF.

The V and J genes are TRBV10-3 and TRBJ2-3; 7 positions agree with TRBD2. Per the germline V gene, CDR1 is ENHRY and CDR2 is SYGVKD. The length of the CDR3 is 15 residues. V dropped 7 bases and J dropped 1; count of bases not matched to a gene: 8. CDR3 region: CAIMSSGVGTDTQYF. As DNA, the CDR3 is TGTGCCATCATGTCCAGCGGGGTCGGCACAGATACGCAGTATTTT.

In this sample, this clonotype turned up a few times. This chain links TRBV2 with TRBJ2-1, with 10 positions matching TRBD2. The CDR3 covers 14 residues. J gave up 9 bases and V 1 base, and 3 bases lay outside the gene matches. Looked up from germline, CDR1 is SNHLY and CDR2 is FYNNEI. CDR3 amino acids: CASSEVLAGREQFF. CDR3 nucleotide sequence: TGTGCCAGCAGTGAAGTACTAGCGGGACGTGAGCAGTTCTTC.

The rearrangement joins TRBV28 to TRBJ2-1, with 14 bases matching TRBD2. The CDR3 spans 16 residues. The ends lost 3 bases at V and 8 bases at J; junction bases unmatched: 6. Germline lookup yields CDR1 MDHEN and CDR2 SYDVKM. CDR3 coding DNA: TGTGCCAGCAGTTTCCCATCGACTAGCGGGAGGGATGAGCAGTTCTTC. It encodes CASSFPSTSGRDEQFF.

The chain has TRBV11-3 and TRBJ2-5, with TRBD2 identical over 10 bases. The CDR3 has 17 residues. After removal of 5 bases from V and 1 base from J, the junction contained 10 bases not matched to a gene. Germline CDR1 SGHNT, CDR2 YENEEA. As DNA, the CDR3 is TGTGCCAGCAGCCCCAGACGTTCTAGCGGGGGCCAAGAGACCCAGTACTTC. Protein product: CASSPRRSSGGQETQYF.

V usage is TRBV12-3 or TRBV12-4 and J usage is TRBJ2-7; possibly TRBD1 for D (6 bases). V was clipped by 3 bases and J by 2 bases, with 14 bases between them. The CDR3 contains 15 residues. The CDR3 DNA follows: TGTGCCAGCAGTTTCCAACAGGGACCAACCTACGAGCAGTACTTC. Its translation: CASSFQQGPTYEQYF.

This clonotype was seen a handful of times. This chain uses TRBV7-9 with TRBJ2-1; 12 nucleotides agree with TRBD2. CDR1 is SEHNR and CDR2 is FQNEAQ in the germline V gene (reference sequence). The ends lost 5 bases at V and 8 bases at J; junction bases unmatched: 10. This CDR3 is 16 amino acids long. The DNA for the CDR3 is TGTGCCAGCAGCCGACTGACTAGCGGGGGTTTCGATGAGCAGTTCTTC. It yields the protein CASSRLTSGGFDEQFF.

The chain is built from TRBV18 and TRBJ2-1; TRBD1 matches at 8 bases. Trimming removed 8 bases from V and 4 bases from J; junction bases left unmatched: 10. This CDR3 is 15 amino acids long. The V gene's germline CDR1 is KGHSH and CDR2 LQKENI. The CDR3 spells CASSPGQGFYNEQFF. CDR3 DNA sequence: TGTGCCAGCAGCCCCGGACAGGGTTTTTACAATGAGCAGTTCTTC.